The 27 T cell receptor beta chains presented below share a single source sample, sequenced in a study of cytomegalovirus exposure and HLA in healthy donors. In the PCR, 60 Vbeta and 13 Jbeta primers were used. The repertoire was sequenced with immunoSEQ multiplex PCR; TCRdb's copy has only in-frame clones and lacks some. Of some 180,000 clones in the sample, roughly an eighth were seen once. Sequences were obtained from PBMCs. These receptors all come from a man in his fifties in good health and CMV-seropositive.

This clone was counted a few times. The V call is TRBV9, the J call TRBJ2-6; 7 bases align to TRBD1. CDR1 SGDLS and CDR2 YYNGEE come from the germline V gene. The CDR3 spans 18 residues. The J segment lost 4 bases and the V segment lost 2 bases, leaving 12 bases of the junction unmatched. The CDR3 loop reads CASSVLSGTGVGANVLTF. The CDR3 DNA sequence: TGTGCCAGCAGCGTTTTATCCGGAACAGGGGTCGGGGCCAACGTCCTGACTTTC.

The V gene is TRBV6-4, the J gene TRBJ2-2; 7 nucleotides match TRBD1. V lost 8 bases to trimming and J lost 6 bases; unmatched junction nucleotides: 3. CDR1 and CDR2 (germline): MRHNA, SNTAGT. The CDR3 loop spans 12 amino acids. CDR3 protein: CASGTGAGELFF. CDR3 sequence (DNA): TGTGCCAGCGGTACAGGGGCCGGGGAGCTGTTTTTT.

The sample holds a few counts of this clone. The rearrangement uses TRBV30 and TRBJ1-4; D is perhaps TRBD1 (5 bases). This CDR3 is 13 amino acids long. The germline V gene encodes CDR1 GTSNPN and CDR2 SVGIG (reference sequence). The germline V and J ends were trimmed by 1 base and 8 bases, with 11 bases remaining between them. CDR3 nucleotide sequence: TGTGCCTGGAGTGGGGGGGTCGGCGAAAAACTGTTTTTT. Amino acids: CAWSGGVGEKLFF.

This clone was counted between two and nine times. The DNA for the CDR3 is TGTGCCAGCAGTGACAGGGCGAATCAGCCCCAGCATTTT. Protein: CASSDRANQPQHF. The gene calls are TRBV25-1 and TRBJ1-5; D is possibly TRBD1 (5 bases). CDR3 length equals 13 residues. V lost 3 bases to trimming and J lost 4 bases, with 7 bases between them. Germline-derived CDR1 and CDR2 are MGHDK and SYGVNS.

This clone was seen a few times. The rearrangement uses TRBV27 and TRBJ1-2; 11 bases line up with TRBD1. The ends lost 0 bases at V and 4 bases at J; junction bases unmatched: 1. The CDR3 length is 15 residues. Per germline, CDR1 MNHEY and CDR2 SMNVEV (reference sequence). CDR3 sequence: CASSLSGTGGYGYTF. Written as DNA, the CDR3 is TGTGCCAGCAGTTTATCCGGGACAGGGGGCTATGGCTACACCTTC.

This clone was seen a few times. Other DNA sequences in this sample translate to the same CDR3. CDR3 region: CASSSTGVETQYF. The CDR3 nucleotides read TGTGCCAGTAGTTCGACAGGGGTGGAGACCCAGTACTTC. The chain links TRBV19 to TRBJ2-5; 8 positions match TRBD1. From germline, CDR1 is LNHDA and CDR2 SQIVND (reference sequence). Trimming cost V 5 bases and J 5 bases; bases outside gene matches: 4. The CDR3 runs to 13 residues.

This clone was counted only a few times. V usage is TRBV5-5 and J usage is TRBJ1-1, with 10 bases aligning to TRBD1. The germline V gene has CDR1 SGHKS and CDR2 YYEKEE (reference sequence). The CDR3 loop spans 15 amino acids. The V segment lost 2 bases and the J segment 4 bases; nucleotides outside the gene matches: 5. The CDR3 loop is CASSFPGQGTTEAFF. The CDR3 region has the DNA TGTGCCAGCAGCTTTCCGGGACAGGGGACCACTGAAGCTTTCTTT.

There are a few counts of this clone. This chain uses TRBV6-1 with TRBJ2-5; the D gene is possibly TRBD1 (6 bases). From germline, CDR1 is MNHNS and CDR2 SASEGT. V lost 6 bases and J 1 base, leaving 15 bases between the germline ends. CDR3 length: 15 residues. The CDR3 DNA sequence: TGTGCCAGCAGAGAGGGACAAGTCCCCCAAGAGACCCAGTACTTC. It encodes CASREGQVPQETQYF.

This clone occurred a few times. The V gene is TRBV6-5, the J gene TRBJ1-1, with TRBD1 matching 7 bases. The CDR3 is made up of 13 amino acids. J gave up 4 bases and V 6 bases, and 5 bases lay outside the gene matches. CDR1 and CDR2 (germline): MNHEY, SVGAGI. The chain's CDR3 is CASRQSGGTEAFF. The CDR3 region has the DNA TGTGCCAGCAGGCAATCAGGGGGCACTGAAGCTTTCTTT.

This clone was found a few times. The chain joins TRBV13 to TRBJ2-3; no reliable D call. Trimming took 0 bases from V and 7 from J, leaving 14 bases between them. Germline CDR1 reads PRHDT; CDR2 reads FYEKMQ (reference sequence). CDR3 length equals 15 residues. CDR3 coding DNA: TGTGCCAGCAGCTTAGGTGGCAACATCCTCCATACGCAGTATTTT. Encoded protein: CASSLGGNILHTQYF. Using reference TRBV13 and TRBJ2-3 for the parts outside the CDR3, the full variable domain is AAGVIQSPRHLIKEKRETATLKCYPIPRHDTVYWYQQGPGQDPQFLISFYEKMQSDKGSIPDRFSAQQFSDYHSELNMSSLELGDSALYFCASSLGGNILHTQYFGPGTRLTVL.

The chain is built from TRBV9 and TRBJ1-6; D gene unclear. V gave up 2 bases and J gave up 7 bases, with 13 bases separating them. Germline CDR1 and CDR2: SGDLS and YYNGEE. The CDR3 loop spans 15 amino acids. The CDR3 bases are TGTGCCAGCAGCGTCGGACCTGCGGGAAATTCACCCCTCCACTTT. It is translated as CASSVGPAGNSPLHF.

The table lists this clone with a few counts. CDR3 in amino acids: CASTLDRGYGYTF. Written as DNA, the CDR3 is TGTGCCAGCACCTTGGACAGGGGATATGGCTACACCTTC. The rearrangement uses TRBV9 and TRBJ1-2, with 9 bases fitting TRBD1. From germline, CDR1 is SGDLS and CDR2 YYNGEE. The J segment lost 5 bases and the V segment lost 6 bases, leaving 5 bases of the junction unmatched. This CDR3 is 13 amino acids long.

This chain connects TRBV7-3 to TRBJ2-3; 10 positions match TRBD2. Germline lookup yields CDR1 SGHTA and CDR2 FQGTGA. The CDR3 runs 15 residues. V gave up 4 bases and J gave up 2 bases; unmatched junction bases: 3. The CDR3 region has the DNA TGTGCCAGCAGCTCGAGCGGGGGGGCCACAGATACGCAGTATTTT. Protein: CASSSSGGATDTQYF.

Only a few counts were recorded for this clone. This sequence joins TRBV7-2 and TRBJ2-3, with a weak D call TRBD1 (5 bases). Between the trimmed V and J ends, which lost 7 bases and 5 bases, there was a span of 19 bases. The CDR3 is 15 residues long. Germline V gene sequence: CDR1 SGHTA, CDR2 FQGNSA. In DNA form, the CDR3 reads TGTGCCAGCACCTCGAGGCCTTTTCAGGGAGATACGCAGTATTTT. It translates to CASTSRPFQGDTQYF.

This rearrangement joins TRBV19 to TRBJ1-6; D gene ambiguous. Germline loops: CDR1 LNHDA, CDR2 SQIVND (reference sequence). The CDR3 covers 14 residues. Trimming removed 6 bases at V and 0 bases at J, with 6 bases between. The DNA of the CDR3 is TGTGCCAGTAGCGGGAGCTCCTATAATTCACCCCTCCACTTT. It specifies CASSGSSYNSPLHF. Complete variable domain (other parts from reference TRBV19 and TRBJ1-6): DGGITQSPKYLFRKEGQNVTLSCEQNLNHDAMYWYRQDPGQGLRLIYYSQIVNDFQKGDIAEGYSVSREKKESFPLTVTSAQKNPTAFYLCASSGSSYNSPLHFGNGTRLTVT.

In its sample, this clone was seen a few times. The CDR3: CASSLTGGPQHF. The CDR3 coding sequence is TGTGCCAGCAGTTTAACCGGCGGGCCCCAGCATTTT. This chain uses TRBV28 with TRBJ1-5; D remains unclear. Trimming pared 2 bases from V and 9 bases from J, leaving 8 bases between. This CDR3 comprises 12 residues. CDR1 MDHEN and CDR2 SYDVKM come from the germline V gene.

The chain joins TRBV19 to TRBJ2-2; TRBD2 agrees at 14 bases. V was clipped by 8 bases and J by 4 bases; unmatched bases: 3. This CDR3 contains 15 residues. Per germline, CDR1 LNHDA and CDR2 SQIVND (reference sequence). The CDR3: CASRTSGGTTGELFF. The CDR3 DNA reads TGTGCCAGTCGGACTAGCGGGGGGACCACCGGGGAGCTGTTTTTT.

This clone was counted between two and nine times. The chain links TRBV13 to TRBJ2-7, with TRBD1 matching over 10 bases. V was pared by 8 bases and J by 4 bases, with 14 bases of the junction left unmatched. The CDR3 runs to 16 residues. Germline V gene data show CDR1 as PRHDT and CDR2 as FYEKMQ (reference sequence). CDR3 nucleotide sequence: TGTGCCAGCGGCCCTTATCCGACAGGGGGCGCGTACGAGCAGTACTTC. Translated: CASGPYPTGGAYEQYF.

V gene TRBV4-2 combines with J gene TRBJ1-5; D not resolved. The V end was cut by 0 bases, the J end by 9 bases, with 9 bases between. This CDR3 region has 13 residues. The germline gives CDR1 LGHNA, CDR2 YNFKEQ. The CDR3 loop is CASSQDLERPQHF. The CDR3 DNA is TGTGCCAGCAGCCAAGATCTTGAGCGGCCCCAGCATTTT.

The chain recombines TRBV5-5 with TRBJ2-2; the D gene is possibly TRBD2 (5 bases). V gave up 2 bases and J gave up 4 bases, with 9 bases separating them. The CDR3 loop spans 14 amino acids. Per germline, CDR1 SGHKS and CDR2 YYEKEE (reference sequence). This chain's CDR3 is CASSFPGTTGELFF. The CDR3, as DNA: TGTGCCAGCAGCTTTCCGGGAACCACCGGGGAGCTGTTTTTT. The full variable domain, with the rest looked up from reference TRBV5-5 and TRBJ2-2, is DAGVTQSPTHLIKTRGQQVTLRCSPISGHKSVSWYQQVLGQGPQFIFQYYEKEERGRGNFPDRFSARQFPNYSSELNVNALLLGDSALYLCASSFPGTTGELFFGEGSRLTVL.

This clone was counted only a few times. The chain uses TRBV7-9 and TRBJ2-2, with unresolved D. V shed 5 bases and J shed 0 bases, with 13 bases lying between them. From germline, CDR1 is SEHNR and CDR2 FQNEAQ (reference sequence). CDR3 length: 16 residues. CDR3 DNA: TGTGCCAGCAGCCCACAGTGGGCAGCGAACACCGGGGAGCTGTTTTTT. Translating it yields CASSPQWAANTGELFF.

The sample holds a few counts of this clone. The V call is TRBV6-6, the J call TRBJ1-5; tentative D call: TRBD1 (5 bases). Germline V gene lookup returns CDR1 MNHNY and CDR2 SVGAGI (reference sequence). Trimming removed 2 bases from V and 5 bases from J, with 13 bases in between. The CDR3 loop spans 15 amino acids. DNA for the CDR3: TGTGCCAGCAGTTACCCGGGGGGAAGCGATCAGCCCCAGCATTTT. It specifies CASSYPGGSDQPQHF.

This clone has only a few counts. The chain couples TRBV19 to TRBJ2-6; tentative D call: TRBD1 (5 bases). Looked up from germline, CDR1 is LNHDA and CDR2 is SQIVND (reference sequence). The CDR3 extends over 13 amino acids. Trimming stripped 5 bases from V and 6 bases from J, with 8 bases between. In nucleotides, the CDR3 is TGTGCCAGTAGTCGAGGACAGGCCAACGTCCTGACTTTC. Its translation is CASSRGQANVLTF.

This chain uses TRBV5-1 with TRBJ2-3; TRBD2 aligns across 7 bases. Germline CDR1 reads SGHRS; CDR2 reads YFSETQ. This CDR3 is built from 18 residues. The J segment lost 2 bases and the V segment lost 2 bases, leaving 14 bases of the junction unmatched. Here the CDR3 DNA reads TGCGCCAGCAGCTTAGGCTCATTACTAGCGAGAAACACAGATACGCAGTATTTT. Translating gives CASSLGSLLARNTDTQYF.

Points on this clone: A read error may produce the germline difference seen at one junction end. The chain carries TRBV15 and TRBJ1-1; unclear D gene. CDR1 and CDR2 from the germline V gene are LNHNV and YYDKDF (reference sequence). The CDR3 sequence is 14 residues long. CDR3 sequence: CAPSRDLMNTEAFF. CDR3 sequence (DNA): TGTGCCCCCAGCAGAGATCTTATGAACACTGAAGCTTTCTTT. The variable domain in full, with the rest retrieved from reference TRBV15 and TRBJ1-1, is DAMVIQNPRYQVTQFGKPVTLSCSQTLNHNVMYWYQQKSSQAPKLLFHYYDKDFNNEADTPDNFQSRRPNTSFCFLDIRSPGLGDTAMYLCAPSRDLMNTEAFFGQGTRLTVV.

The V gene is TRBV6-5, the J gene TRBJ2-2; no clear D. The germline V and J ends were trimmed by 0 bases and 11 bases, with 16 bases remaining between them. The CDR3 contains 15 residues. From germline, CDR1 is MNHEY and CDR2 SVGAGI. The CDR3 loop is CASSYSSPTGSELFF. In DNA, the CDR3 is TGTGCCAGCAGTTACTCGTCGCCAACGGGTAGTGAGCTGTTTTTT.

The rearrangement links TRBV30 to TRBJ1-2, with a tentative D call TRBD1 (6 bases). Germline assignment: CDR1 GTSNPN and CDR2 SVGIG (reference sequence). Trimming cost V 2 bases and J 3 bases, with 7 bases left between them. The CDR3 has 12 amino acids. The CDR3 DNA follows: TGTGCCTGGAGTCCAGGGGACTATGGCTACACCTTC. This encodes CAWSPGDYGYTF.